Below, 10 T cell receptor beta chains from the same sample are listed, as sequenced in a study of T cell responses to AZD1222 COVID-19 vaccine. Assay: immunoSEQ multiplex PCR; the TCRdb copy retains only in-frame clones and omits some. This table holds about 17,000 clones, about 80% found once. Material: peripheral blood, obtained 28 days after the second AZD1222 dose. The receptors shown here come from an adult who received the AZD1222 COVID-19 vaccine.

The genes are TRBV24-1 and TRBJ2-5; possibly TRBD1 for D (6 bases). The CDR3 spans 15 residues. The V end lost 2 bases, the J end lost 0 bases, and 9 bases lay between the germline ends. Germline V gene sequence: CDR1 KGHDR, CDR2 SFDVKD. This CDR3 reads CATSDSRDNQETQYF. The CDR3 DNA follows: TGTGCCACCAGTGATTCCCGGGACAACCAAGAGACCCAGTACTTC.

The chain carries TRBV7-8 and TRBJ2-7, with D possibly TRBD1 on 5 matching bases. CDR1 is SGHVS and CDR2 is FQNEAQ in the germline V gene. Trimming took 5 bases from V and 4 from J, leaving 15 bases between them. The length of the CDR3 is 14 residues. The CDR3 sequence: CASSQSGAGYEQYF. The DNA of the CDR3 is TGTGCCAGCAGCCAAAGTGGGGCCGGATACGAGCAGTACTTC.

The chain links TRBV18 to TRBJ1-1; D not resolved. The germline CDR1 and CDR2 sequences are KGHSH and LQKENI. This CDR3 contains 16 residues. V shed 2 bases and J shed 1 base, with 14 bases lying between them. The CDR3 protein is CASSPKEVSKNTEAFF. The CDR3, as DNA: TGTGCCAGCTCACCAAAAGAGGTTTCGAAGAACACTGAAGCTTTCTTT.

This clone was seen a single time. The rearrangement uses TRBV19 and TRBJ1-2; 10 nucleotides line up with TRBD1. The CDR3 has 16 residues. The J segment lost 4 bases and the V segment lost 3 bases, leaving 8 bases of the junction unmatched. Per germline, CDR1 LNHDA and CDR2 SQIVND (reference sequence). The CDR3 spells CASSITLTGGVYGYTF. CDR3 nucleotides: TGTGCCAGTAGTATCACGTTGACAGGGGGCGTCTATGGCTACACCTTC.

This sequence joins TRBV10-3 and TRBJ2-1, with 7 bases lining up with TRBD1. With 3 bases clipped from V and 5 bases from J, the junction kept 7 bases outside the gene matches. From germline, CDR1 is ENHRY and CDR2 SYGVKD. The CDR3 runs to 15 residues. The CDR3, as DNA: TGTGCCATCAGTGACAGGGGGATGGAAGACAATGAGCAGTTCTTC. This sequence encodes CAISDRGMEDNEQFF.

The CDR3 coding sequence is TGCAGCGTCGCACAGATCCCAAACACTGAAGCTTTCTTT. Its translation is CSVAQIPNTEAFF. V usage is TRBV29-1 and J usage is TRBJ1-1; no clear D gene. Trimming removed 6 bases at V and 2 bases at J, with 13 bases between. Germline-derived CDR1 and CDR2 are SQVTM and ANQGSEA. This CDR3 spans 13 amino acids.

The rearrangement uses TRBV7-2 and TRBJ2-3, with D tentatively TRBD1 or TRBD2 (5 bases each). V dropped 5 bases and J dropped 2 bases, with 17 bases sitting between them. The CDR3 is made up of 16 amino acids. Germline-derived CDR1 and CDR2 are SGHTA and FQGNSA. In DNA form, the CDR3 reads TGTGCCAGCAGCCTCCCCGGTGGGACCTACACAGATACGCAGTATTTT. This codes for CASSLPGGTYTDTQYF.

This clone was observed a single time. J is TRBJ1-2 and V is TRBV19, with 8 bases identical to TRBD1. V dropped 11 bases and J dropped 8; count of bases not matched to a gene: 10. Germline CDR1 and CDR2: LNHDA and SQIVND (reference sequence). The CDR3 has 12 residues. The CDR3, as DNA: TGTGCCGGACTGGACAGGGAGGGCGGCTACACCTTC. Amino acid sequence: CAGLDREGGYTF. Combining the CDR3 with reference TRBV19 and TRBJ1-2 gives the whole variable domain DGGITQSPKYLFRKEGQNVTLSCEQNLNHDAMYWYRQDPGQGLRLIYYSQIVNDFQKGDIAEGYSVSREKKESFPLTVTSAQKNPTAFYLCAGLDREGGYTFGSGTRLTVV.

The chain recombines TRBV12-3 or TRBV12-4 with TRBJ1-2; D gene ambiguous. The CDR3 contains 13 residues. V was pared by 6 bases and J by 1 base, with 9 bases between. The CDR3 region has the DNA TGTGCCAGCAGCCTCGACGGTAACTATGGCTACACCTTC. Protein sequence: CASSLDGNYGYTF.

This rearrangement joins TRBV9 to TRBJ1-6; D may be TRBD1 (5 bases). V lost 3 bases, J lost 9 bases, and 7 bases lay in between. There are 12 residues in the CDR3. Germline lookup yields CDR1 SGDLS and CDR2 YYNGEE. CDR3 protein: CASSAGTSPLHF. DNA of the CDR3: TGTGCCAGCAGCGCCGGGACTTCACCCCTCCACTTT.